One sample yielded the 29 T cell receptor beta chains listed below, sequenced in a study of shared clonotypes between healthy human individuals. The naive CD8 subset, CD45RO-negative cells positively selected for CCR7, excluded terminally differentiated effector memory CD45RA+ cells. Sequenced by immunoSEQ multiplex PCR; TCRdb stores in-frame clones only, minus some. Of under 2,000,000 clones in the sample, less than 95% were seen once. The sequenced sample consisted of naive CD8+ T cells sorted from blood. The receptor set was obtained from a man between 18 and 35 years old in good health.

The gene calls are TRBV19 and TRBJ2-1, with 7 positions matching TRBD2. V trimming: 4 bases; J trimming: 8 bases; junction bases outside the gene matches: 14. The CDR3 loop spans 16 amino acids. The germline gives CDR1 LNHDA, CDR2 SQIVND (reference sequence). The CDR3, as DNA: TGTGCCAGTAGTAACGCCTTTGTGGGAGGGCTCTATGAGCAGTTCTTC. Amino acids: CASSNAFVGGLYEQFF.

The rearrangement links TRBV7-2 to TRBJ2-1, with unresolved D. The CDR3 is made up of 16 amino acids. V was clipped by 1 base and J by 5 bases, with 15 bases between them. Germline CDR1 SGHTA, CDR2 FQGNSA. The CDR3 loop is CASSLEAFLLNNEQFF. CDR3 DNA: TGTGCCAGCAGCTTAGAGGCATTCCTGTTGAACAATGAGCAGTTCTTC.

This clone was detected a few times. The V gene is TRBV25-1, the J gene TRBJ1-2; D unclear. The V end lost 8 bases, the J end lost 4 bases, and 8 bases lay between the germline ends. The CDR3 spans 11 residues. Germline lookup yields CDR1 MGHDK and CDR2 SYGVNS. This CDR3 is CASGEPYGYTF. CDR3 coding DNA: TGTGCCAGCGGAGAACCCTATGGCTACACCTTC.

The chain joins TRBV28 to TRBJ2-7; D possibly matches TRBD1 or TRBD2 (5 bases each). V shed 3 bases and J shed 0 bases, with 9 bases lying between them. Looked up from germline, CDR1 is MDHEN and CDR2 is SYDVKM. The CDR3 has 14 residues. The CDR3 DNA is TGTGCCAGCAGTTTTACGGGGACCTCCTACGAGCAGTACTTC. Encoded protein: CASSFTGTSYEQYF.

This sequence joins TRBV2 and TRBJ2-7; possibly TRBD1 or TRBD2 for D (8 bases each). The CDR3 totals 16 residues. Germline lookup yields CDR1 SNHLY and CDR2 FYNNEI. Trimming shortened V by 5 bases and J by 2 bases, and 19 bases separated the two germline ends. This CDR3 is CASSPTGGLGTYEQYF. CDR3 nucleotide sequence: TGTGCCAGCAGTCCAACAGGGGGACTAGGAACCTACGAGCAGTACTTC.

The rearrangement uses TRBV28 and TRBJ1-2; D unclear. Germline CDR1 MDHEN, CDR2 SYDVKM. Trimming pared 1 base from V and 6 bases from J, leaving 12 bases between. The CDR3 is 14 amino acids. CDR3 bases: TGTGCCAGCAGTTTATCCTGGACTGGAGATGGCTACACCTTC. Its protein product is CASSLSWTGDGYTF.

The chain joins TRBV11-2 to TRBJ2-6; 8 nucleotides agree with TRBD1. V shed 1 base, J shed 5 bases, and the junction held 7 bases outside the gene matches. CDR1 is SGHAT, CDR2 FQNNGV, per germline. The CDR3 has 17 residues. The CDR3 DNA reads TGTGCCAGCAGCTTAGGACCTGGGACAGGCTGGGCCAACGTCCTGACTTTC. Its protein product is CASSLGPGTGWANVLTF.

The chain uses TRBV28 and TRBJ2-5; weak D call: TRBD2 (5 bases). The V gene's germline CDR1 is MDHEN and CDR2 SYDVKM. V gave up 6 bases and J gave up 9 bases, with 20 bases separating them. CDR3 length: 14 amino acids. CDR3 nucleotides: TGTGCCAGCAGCCAGCCTCAAAGCTCGGAGGCCCAGTACTTC. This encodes CASSQPQSSEAQYF.

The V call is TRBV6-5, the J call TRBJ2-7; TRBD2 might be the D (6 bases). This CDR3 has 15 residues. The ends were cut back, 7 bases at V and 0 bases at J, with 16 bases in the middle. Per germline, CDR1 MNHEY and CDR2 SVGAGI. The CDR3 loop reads CASTLTGGYSYEQYF. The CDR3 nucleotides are TGTGCCAGCACCTTAACCGGGGGATACTCCTACGAGCAGTACTTC.

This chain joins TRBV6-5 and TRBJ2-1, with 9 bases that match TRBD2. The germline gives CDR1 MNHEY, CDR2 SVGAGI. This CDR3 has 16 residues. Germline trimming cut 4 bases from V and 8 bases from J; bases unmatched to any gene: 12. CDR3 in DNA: TGTGCCAGCAGTTCCTCCCTTAGCGGGAGCGTCTATGAGCAGTTCTTC. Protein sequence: CASSSSLSGSVYEQFF.

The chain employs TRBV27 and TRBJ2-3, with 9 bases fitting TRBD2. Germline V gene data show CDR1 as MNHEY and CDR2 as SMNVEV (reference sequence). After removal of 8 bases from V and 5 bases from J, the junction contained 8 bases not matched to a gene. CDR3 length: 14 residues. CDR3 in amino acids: CASSYSGSLDTQYF. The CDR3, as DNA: TGTGCCAGCTCTTATAGCGGGAGTCTAGATACGCAGTATTTT.

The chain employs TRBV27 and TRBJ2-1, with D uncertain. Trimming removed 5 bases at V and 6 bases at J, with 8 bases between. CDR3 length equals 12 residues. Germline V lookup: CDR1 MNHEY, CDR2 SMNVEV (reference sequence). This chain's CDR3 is CASSHPSNEQFF. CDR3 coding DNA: TGTGCCAGCAGTCATCCTTCCAATGAGCAGTTCTTC.

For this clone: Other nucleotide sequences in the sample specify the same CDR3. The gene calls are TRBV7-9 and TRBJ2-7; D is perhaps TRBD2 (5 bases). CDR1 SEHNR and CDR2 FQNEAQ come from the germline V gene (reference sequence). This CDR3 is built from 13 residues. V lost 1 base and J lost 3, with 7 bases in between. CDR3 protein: CASSLELDYEQYF. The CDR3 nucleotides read TGTGCCAGCAGCTTAGAACTAGACTACGAGCAGTACTTC.

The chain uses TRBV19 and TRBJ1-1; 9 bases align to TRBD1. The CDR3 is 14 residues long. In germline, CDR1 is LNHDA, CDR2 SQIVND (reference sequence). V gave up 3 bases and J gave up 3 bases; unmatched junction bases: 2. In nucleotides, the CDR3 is TGTGCCAGTAGTATTGGGGACAGGGACACTGAAGCTTTCTTT. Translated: CASSIGDRDTEAFF.

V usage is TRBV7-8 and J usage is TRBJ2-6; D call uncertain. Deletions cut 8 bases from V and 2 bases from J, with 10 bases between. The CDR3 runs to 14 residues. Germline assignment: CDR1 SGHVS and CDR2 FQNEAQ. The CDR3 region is CASGEVAGANVLTF. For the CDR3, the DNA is TGTGCCAGCGGCGAGGTAGCTGGGGCCAACGTCCTGACTTTC.

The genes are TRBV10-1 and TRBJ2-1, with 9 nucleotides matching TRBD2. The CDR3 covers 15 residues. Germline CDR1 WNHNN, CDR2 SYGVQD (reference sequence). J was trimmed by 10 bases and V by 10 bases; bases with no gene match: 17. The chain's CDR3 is CATSPSGVGLDEQFF. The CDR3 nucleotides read TGCGCCACCTCTCCTAGCGGGGTGGGATTGGACGAGCAGTTCTTC.

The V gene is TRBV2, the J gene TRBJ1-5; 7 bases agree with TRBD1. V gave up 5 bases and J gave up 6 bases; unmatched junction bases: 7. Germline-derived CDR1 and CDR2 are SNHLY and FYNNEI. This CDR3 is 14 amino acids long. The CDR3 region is CASSIQGSGQPQHF. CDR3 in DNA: TGTGCCAGCAGTATACAGGGGTCGGGTCAGCCCCAGCATTTT.

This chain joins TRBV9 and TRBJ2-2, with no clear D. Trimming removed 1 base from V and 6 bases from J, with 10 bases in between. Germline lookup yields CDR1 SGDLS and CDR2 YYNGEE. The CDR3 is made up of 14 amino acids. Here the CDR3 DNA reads TGTGCCAGCAGCGTATCTGGTGCAGCCGGGGAGCTGTTTTTT. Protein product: CASSVSGAAGELFF.

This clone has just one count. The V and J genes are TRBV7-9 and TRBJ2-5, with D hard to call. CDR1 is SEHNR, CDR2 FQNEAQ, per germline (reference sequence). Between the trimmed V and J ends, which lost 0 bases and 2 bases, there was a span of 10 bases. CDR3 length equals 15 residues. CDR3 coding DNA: TGTGCCAGCAGCTTAGCACTCCATTCGCAAGAGACCCAGTACTTC. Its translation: CASSLALHSQETQYF.

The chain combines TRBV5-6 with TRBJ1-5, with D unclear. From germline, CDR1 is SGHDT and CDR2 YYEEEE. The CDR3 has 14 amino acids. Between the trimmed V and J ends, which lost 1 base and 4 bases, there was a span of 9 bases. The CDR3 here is CASSLNWGNQPQHF. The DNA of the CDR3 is TGTGCCAGCAGCTTGAACTGGGGAAATCAGCCCCAGCATTTT.

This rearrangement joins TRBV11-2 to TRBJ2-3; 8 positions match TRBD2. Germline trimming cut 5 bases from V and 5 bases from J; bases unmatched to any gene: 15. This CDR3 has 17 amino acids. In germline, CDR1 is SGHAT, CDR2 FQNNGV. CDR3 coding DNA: TGTGCCAGCAGCCCATTCCAAGCGGGGGCCTGGGTAGATACGCAGTATTTT. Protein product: CASSPFQAGAWVDTQYF. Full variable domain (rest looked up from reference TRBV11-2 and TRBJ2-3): EAGVAQSPRYKIIEKRQSVAFWCNPISGHATLYWYQQILGQGPKLLIQFQNNGVVDDSQLPKDRFSAERLKGVDSTLKIQPAKLEDSAVYLCASSPFQAGAWVDTQYFGPGTRLTVL.

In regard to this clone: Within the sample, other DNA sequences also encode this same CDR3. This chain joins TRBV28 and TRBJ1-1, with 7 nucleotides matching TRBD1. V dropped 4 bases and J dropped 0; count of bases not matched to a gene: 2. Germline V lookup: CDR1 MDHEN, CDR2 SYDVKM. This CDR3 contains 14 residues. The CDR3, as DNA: TGTGCCAGCAGTTCGGGACAGATGAACACTGAAGCTTTCTTT. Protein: CASSSGQMNTEAFF.

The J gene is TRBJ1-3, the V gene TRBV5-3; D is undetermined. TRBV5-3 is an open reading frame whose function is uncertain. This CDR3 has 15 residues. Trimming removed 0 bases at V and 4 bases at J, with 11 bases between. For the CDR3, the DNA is TGTGCCAGAAGCTTGGAGGGAAAGGACGGAAACACCATATATTTT. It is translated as CARSLEGKDGNTIYF.

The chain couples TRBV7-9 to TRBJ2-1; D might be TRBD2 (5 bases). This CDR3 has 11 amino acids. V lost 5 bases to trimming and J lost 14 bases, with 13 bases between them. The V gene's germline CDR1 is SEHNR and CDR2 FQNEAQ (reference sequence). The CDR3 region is CASSVGLLEFF. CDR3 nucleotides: TGTGCCAGCAGCGTTGGACTGCTTGAGTTCTTC.

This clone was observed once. This chain's CDR3 is CASSSGTAYTGELFF. In DNA form, the CDR3 reads TGTGCCAGCAGCTCCGGGACAGCCTACACCGGGGAGCTGTTTTTT. J is TRBJ2-2 and V is TRBV13; 7 nucleotides agree with TRBD1. Germline V lookup: CDR1 PRHDT, CDR2 FYEKMQ (reference sequence). The CDR3 has 15 residues. After removal of 4 bases from V and 3 bases from J, the junction contained 5 bases not matched to a gene. The variable domain in full, with the rest retrieved from reference TRBV13 and TRBJ2-2, is AAGVIQSPRHLIKEKRETATLKCYPIPRHDTVYWYQQGPGQDPQFLISFYEKMQSDKGSIPDRFSAQQFSDYHSELNMSSLELGDSALYFCASSSGTAYTGELFFGEGSRLTVL.

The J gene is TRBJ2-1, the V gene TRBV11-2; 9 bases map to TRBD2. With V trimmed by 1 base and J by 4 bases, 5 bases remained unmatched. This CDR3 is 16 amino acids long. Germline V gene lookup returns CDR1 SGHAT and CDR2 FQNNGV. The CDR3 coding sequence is TGTGCCAGCAGCTTAGCAGCGGGGGGCGCTTACAATGAGCAGTTCTTC. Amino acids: CASSLAAGGAYNEQFF. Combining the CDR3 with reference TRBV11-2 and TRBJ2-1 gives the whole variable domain EAGVAQSPRYKIIEKRQSVAFWCNPISGHATLYWYQQILGQGPKLLIQFQNNGVVDDSQLPKDRFSAERLKGVDSTLKIQPAKLEDSAVYLCASSLAAGGAYNEQFFGPGTRLTVL.

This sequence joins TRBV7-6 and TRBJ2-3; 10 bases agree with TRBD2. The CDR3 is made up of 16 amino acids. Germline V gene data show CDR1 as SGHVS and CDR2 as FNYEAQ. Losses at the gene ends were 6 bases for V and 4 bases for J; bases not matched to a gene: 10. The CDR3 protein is CASSFRASGSADTQYF. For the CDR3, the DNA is TGTGCCAGCAGTTTTCGGGCTAGCGGGAGCGCAGATACGCAGTATTTT. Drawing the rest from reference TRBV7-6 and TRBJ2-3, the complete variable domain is GAGVSQSPRYKVTKRGQDVALRCDPISGHVSLYWYRQALGQGPEFLTYFNYEAQQDKSGLPNDRFSAERPEGSISTLTIQRTEQRDSAMYRCASSFRASGSADTQYFGPGTRLTVL.

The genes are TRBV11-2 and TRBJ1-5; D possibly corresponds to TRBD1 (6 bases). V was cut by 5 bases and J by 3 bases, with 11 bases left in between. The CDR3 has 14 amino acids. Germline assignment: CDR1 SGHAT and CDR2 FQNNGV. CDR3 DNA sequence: TGTGCCAGCAGCGTAGGGACAATCAATCAGCCCCAGCATTTT. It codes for CASSVGTINQPQHF. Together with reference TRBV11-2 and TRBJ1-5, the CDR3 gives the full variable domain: EAGVAQSPRYKIIEKRQSVAFWCNPISGHATLYWYQQILGQGPKLLIQFQNNGVVDDSQLPKDRFSAERLKGVDSTLKIQPAKLEDSAVYLCASSVGTINQPQHFGDGTRLSIL.

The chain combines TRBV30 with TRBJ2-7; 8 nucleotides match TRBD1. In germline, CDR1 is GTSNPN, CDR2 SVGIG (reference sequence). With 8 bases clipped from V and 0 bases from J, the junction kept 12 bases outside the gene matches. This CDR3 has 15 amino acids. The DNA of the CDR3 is TGTGCCCCAACATCACGACAGGGGATCTCCTACGAGCAGTACTTC. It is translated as CAPTSRQGISYEQYF.